The rows below give T cell receptor beta chains drawn from one sample of a study of beta chain features in type 1 diabetes. Here immunoSEQ multiplex PCR was the method, and the copy in TCRdb shows in-frame clones only, minus some. There are 250,000 or so clones in the sample; 25% to 35% occur only once, and about 3.9% lies in the top ten. Sequencing input: central memory CD4+ T cells from blood. The source of these receptors is a man aged 25-45 years in good health. Each CDR3 is given with its conserved first and last residue. The D gene is left open where the match is weak. Clone size, where shown, is once, few, many, or a class for clones that have expanded.

>.|.|TRBJ2-5|TRBV5-1
CASSPIQSGETQYF
TGCGCCAGCAGCCCCATTCAGAGCGGGGAGACCCAGTACTTC
>few|TRBD2|TRBJ2-7|TRBV7-9
CASSLGGTSSYEQYF
TGTGCCAGCAGCTTAGGAGGGACTAGTTCCTACGAGCAGTACTTC
>few|TRBD2|TRBJ2-2|TRBV5-1
CASSSGGGGYTGELFF
TGCGCCAGCAGCTCCGGCGGGGGAGGTTACACCGGGGAGCTGTTTTTT
>.|.|TRBJ2-7|TRBV27
CASRAVISSEQYF
TGTGCCAGCAGGGCAGTCATCTCATCCGAGCAGTACTTC
>.|.|TRBJ1-1|TRBV18
CASSPMGNTEAFF
TGTGCCAGCTCACCAATGGGAAACACTGAAGCTTTCTTT
>.|TRBD2|TRBJ2-5|TRBV5-1
CASRIAGGETQYF
TGCGCCAGCAGGATTGCGGGAGGAGAGACCCAGTACTTC
>few|.|TRBJ2-5|TRBV5-1
CASSFTGSPGQETQYF
TGCGCCAGCAGCTTCACGGGGTCACCAGGCCAAGAGACCCAGTACTTC
>.|TRBD2|TRBJ2-3|TRBV19
CASSIQLAGATDTQYF
TGTGCCAGTAGTATCCAACTAGCGGGAGCCACAGATACGCAGTATTTT
>.|.|TRBJ1-2|TRBV7-9
CASSSSYNYGYTF
TGTGCCAGCAGCTCTTCCTACAACTATGGCTACACCTTC
>few|TRBD2|TRBJ2-5|TRBV7-9
CASSRGLVGRHQETQYF
TGTGCCAGCAGCCGAGGACTAGTGGGTAGGCACCAAGAGACCCAGTACTTC
>.|.|TRBJ1-1|TRBV19
CASSQQGRAFF
TGTGCCAGTAGCCAGCAGGGGAGAGCTTTCTTT
>.|.|TRBJ2-3|TRBV10-3
CAIRQEKDTQYF
TGTGCCATCCGACAGGAAAAAGATACGCAGTATTTT
>.|TRBD1|TRBJ2-3|TRBV7-2
CASRDRGPTDTQYF
TGTGCCAGCCGCGACAGGGGGCCCACAGATACGCAGTATTTT
>few|.|TRBJ2-2|TRBV29-1
CSVIADDTGELFF
TGCAGCGTAATAGCGGATGACACCGGGGAGCTGTTTTTT
>.|TRBD2|TRBJ2-3|TRBV6-1
CATGLAGITDTQYF
TGTGCCACGGGACTAGCGGGTATCACAGATACGCAGTATTTT
>.|.|TRBJ1-5|TRBV18
CASSPGGNQPQHF
TGTGCCAGCTCCCCAGGGGGCAATCAGCCCCAGCATTTT
>few|TRBD1|TRBJ2-7|TRBV11-2
CASSARTGAYEQYF
TGTGCCAGCAGCGCAAGGACAGGAGCCTACGAGCAGTACTTC
>.|.|TRBJ2-1|TRBV18
CASSPRGAYNEQFF
TGTGCCAGCTCACCACGCGGGGCTTACAATGAGCAGTTCTTC
>.|.|TRBJ1-4|TRBV30
CAWASRATNEKLFF
TGTGCCTGGGCCTCGCGGGCGACTAATGAAAAACTGTTTTTT
>.|.|TRBJ2-5|TRBV9
CASSVARTDRASQYF
TGTGCCAGCAGCGTAGCTAGGACGGATAGAGCTTCCCAGTACTTC
>.|.|TRBJ2-1|TRBV2
CASSESLEQFF
TGTGCCAGCAGTGAATCCCTTGAGCAGTTCTTC
>few|.|TRBJ2-1|TRBV20-1
CSAKGHNEQFF
TGCAGTGCTAAGGGTCACAATGAGCAGTTCTTC
>few|.|TRBJ1-2|TRBV29-1
CSVEDSSGPRGYTF
TGCAGCGTTGAAGACTCCTCGGGCCCCCGGGGCTACACCTTC
>few|TRBD2|TRBJ2-1|TRBV7-9
CASTADLAGVNEQFF
TGTGCCAGCACCGCCGACCTAGCGGGAGTCAATGAGCAGTTCTTC
>.|TRBD2|TRBJ2-7|TRBV28
CASSPRGLAGYEQYF
TGTGCCAGCAGTCCGCGAGGGCTAGCGGGTTACGAGCAGTACTTC
>.|.|TRBJ2-5|TRBV29-1
CSEGGIQETQYF
TGCAGCGAAGGAGGGATCCAAGAGACCCAGTACTTC
>few|TRBD2|TRBJ2-1|TRBV11-2
CASSSLAGDAYNEQFF
TGTGCCAGCAGCTCACTAGCGGGAGACGCCTACAATGAGCAGTTCTTC
>.|.|TRBJ1-1|TRBV2
CASSELGVRNTEAFF
TGTGCCAGCAGTGAACTCGGAGTTAGGAACACTGAAGCTTTCTTT
>few|TRBD2|TRBJ2-7|TRBV9
CASGTSVMSYEQYF
TGTGCCAGCGGGACTAGCGTTATGTCCTACGAGCAGTACTTC
>.|TRBD2|TRBJ2-3|TRBV15
CATEAGGMNTQYF
TGTGCCACCGAAGCGGGAGGTATGAATACGCAGTATTTT
>.|.|TRBJ2-3|TRBV5-4
CASSLGQLDTQYF
TGTGCCAGCAGCTTGGGACAGCTCGATACGCAGTATTTT
>few|TRBD2|TRBJ2-5|TRBV9
CASSVSSGSGETQYF
TGTGCCAGCAGCGTTTCTAGCGGGAGCGGAGAGACCCAGTACTTC
>.|TRBD1|TRBJ2-7|TRBV7-2
CASSFGQGVHEQYF
TGTGCCAGCAGCTTCGGACAGGGAGTCCACGAGCAGTACTTC
>.|TRBD1|TRBJ2-2|TRBV9
CASSAPTGTGYGELFF
TGTGCCAGCAGCGCGCCAACCGGGACAGGGTACGGGGAGCTGTTTTTT
>few|TRBD1|TRBJ1-1|TRBV7-2
CASSPQQGTNTEAFF
TGTGCCAGCAGCCCCCAACAGGGGACGAACACTGAAGCTTTCTTT
>few|.|TRBJ2-7|TRBV25-1
CASSDPYEQYF
TGTGCCAGCAGTGACCCCTACGAGCAGTACTTC
>few|.|TRBJ2-5|TRBV30
CAWGPGLLQETQYF
TGTGCCTGGGGACCGGGACTCCTTCAAGAGACCCAGTACTTC
>.|TRBD2|TRBJ2-1|TRBV7-8
CASSPLAGRSLEQFF
TGTGCCAGCAGCCCCCTAGCGGGAAGGTCGCTTGAGCAGTTCTTC
>many|.|TRBJ2-7|TRBV18
CASSPDGYEQYF
TGTGCCAGCTCACCCGACGGCTACGAGCAGTACTTC
>.|.|TRBJ1-2|TRBV9
CASSVDSGTAYGYTF
TGTGCCAGCAGCGTAGATTCGGGGACGGCCTATGGCTACACCTTC
>few|TRBD2|TRBJ2-7|TRBV7-6
CASSSIAGDYEQYF
TGTGCCAGCAGCTCCATAGCGGGAGACTACGAGCAGTACTTC
>.|TRBD2|TRBJ2-7|TRBV29-1
CSVKERDTPYEQYF
TGCAGCGTTAAGGAGCGGGATACCCCCTACGAGCAGTACTTC
>.|TRBD1|TRBJ1-2|TRBV6-6
CASYHTGTAYGYTF
TGTGCCAGCTATCATACCGGGACAGCCTATGGCTACACCTTC
>few|TRBD2|TRBJ2-3|TRBV10-3
CAISGGLADTDTQYF
TGTGCCATCAGTGGGGGACTAGCGGACACAGATACGCAGTATTTT
>.|TRBD1|TRBJ2-5|TRBV5-1
CASTRGGRVEETQYF
TGCGCCAGCACCAGAGGGGGCAGGGTGGAAGAGACCCAGTACTTC
>.|.|TRBJ2-7|TRBV29-1
CSVGGNGEQYF
TGCAGCGTTGGAGGGAATGGCGAGCAGTACTTC
>few|.|TRBJ2-3|TRBV18
CASSPRGVTDTQYF
TGTGCCAGCTCACCACGCGGAGTAACAGATACGCAGTATTTT
>few|.|TRBJ2-7|TRBV5-4
CASSSGPRDEQYF
TGTGCCAGCAGCTCGGGACCAAGGGACGAGCAGTACTTC
>.|.|TRBJ2-7|TRBV7-2
CASSLGQTSGEQYF
TGTGCCAGCAGCTTAGGTCAGACTAGTGGCGAGCAGTACTTC
>.|.|TRBJ2-1|TRBV30
CAWSPAVLYNEQFF
TGTGCCTGGAGTCCAGCGGTACTCTACAATGAGCAGTTCTTC